This T cell receptor beta chain was captured by sequencing in a study of CD8+ T cells in alopecia areata. Study results and limitations: Many expanded lesional clones stayed in scalp and blood while on tofacitinib. Tofacitinib significantly lowered scalp clonality and expanded CD8+ clones among the top 100.

Treatment defined: oral pan-JAK inhibitor, 5-10 mg twice daily. The study team obtained lesional scalp punch biopsies and peripheral blood from alopecia areata patients. About this clone: Its antigen is undetermined.

V lost 2 bases to trimming and J lost 7 bases; unmatched junction nucleotides: 8. The CDR3 totals 15 residues. CDR1 is MNHEY, CDR2 SMNVEV, per germline (reference sequence). RNA, once extracted, was reverse transcribed into cDNA for use as the sequencing template. Sequencing was performed with immunoSEQ multiplex PCR; in TCRdb, only in-frame clones are kept and a portion is missing. The data hold around 170,000 clones, with about 47% observed a single time. The rearrangement joins TRBV27 to TRBJ1-5; the match to TRBD1 covers 7 bases. Material: CD8+ T cells sorted from blood, obtained at approximately week 52, from a patient treated with tofacitinib. The clonotype originates from a human donor with alopecia areata. In nucleotides, the CDR3 is TGTGCCAGCAGTTTAATAGGAGGGGGCCGGCAGCCCCAGCATTTT. As protein: CASSLIGGGRQPQHF.